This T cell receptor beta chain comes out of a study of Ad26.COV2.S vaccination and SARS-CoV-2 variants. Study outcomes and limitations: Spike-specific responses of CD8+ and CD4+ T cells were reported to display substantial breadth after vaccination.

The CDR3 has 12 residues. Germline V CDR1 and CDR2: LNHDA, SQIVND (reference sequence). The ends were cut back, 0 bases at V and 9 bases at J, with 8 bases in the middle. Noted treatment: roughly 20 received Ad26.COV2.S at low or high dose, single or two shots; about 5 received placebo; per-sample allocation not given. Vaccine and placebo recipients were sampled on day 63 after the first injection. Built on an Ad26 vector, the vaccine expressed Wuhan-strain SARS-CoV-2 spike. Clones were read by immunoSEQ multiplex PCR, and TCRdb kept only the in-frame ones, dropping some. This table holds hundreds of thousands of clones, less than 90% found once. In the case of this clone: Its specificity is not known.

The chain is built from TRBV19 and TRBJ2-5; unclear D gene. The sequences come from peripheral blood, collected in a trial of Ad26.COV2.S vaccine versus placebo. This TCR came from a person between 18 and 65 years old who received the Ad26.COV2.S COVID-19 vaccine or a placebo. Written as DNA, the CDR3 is TGTGCCAGTAGTATAGAACCGACCGCCCAGTACTTC. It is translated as CASSIEPTAQYF.